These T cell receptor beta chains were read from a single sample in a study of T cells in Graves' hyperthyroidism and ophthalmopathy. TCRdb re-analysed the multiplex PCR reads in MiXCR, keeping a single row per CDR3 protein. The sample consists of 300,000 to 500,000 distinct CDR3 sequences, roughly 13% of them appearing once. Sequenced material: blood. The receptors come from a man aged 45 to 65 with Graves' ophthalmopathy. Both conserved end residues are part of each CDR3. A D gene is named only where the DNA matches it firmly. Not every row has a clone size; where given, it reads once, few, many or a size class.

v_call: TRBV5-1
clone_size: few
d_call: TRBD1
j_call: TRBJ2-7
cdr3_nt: TGCGCCAGCAGCGAAACAGGGGATCTCTCCCTCTACGAGCAGTACTTC
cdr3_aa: CASSETGDLSLYEQYF

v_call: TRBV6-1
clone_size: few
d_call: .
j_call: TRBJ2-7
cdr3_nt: TGTGCCAGCAGCCGGGGAGCGCCCCGGGGCTCCTACGAGCAGTACTTC
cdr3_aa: CASSRGAPRGSYEQYF

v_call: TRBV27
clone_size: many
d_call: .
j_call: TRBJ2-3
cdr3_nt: TGTGCCAGCAGTCTAACCAGGGTTTTGGGTACGCAGTATTTT
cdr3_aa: CASSLTRVLGTQYF

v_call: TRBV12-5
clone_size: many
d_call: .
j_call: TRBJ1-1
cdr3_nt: TGTGCTAGTGGTTTGGTACTTAGGGGAAGGGACACTGAAGCTTTCTTT
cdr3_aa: CASGLVLRGRDTEAFF

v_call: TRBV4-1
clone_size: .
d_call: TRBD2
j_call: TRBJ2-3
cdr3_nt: TGCGCCAGCAGCCGTCAATCGGCGGGAGGCTCCACAGATACGCAGTATTTT
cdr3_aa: CASSRQSAGGSTDTQYF

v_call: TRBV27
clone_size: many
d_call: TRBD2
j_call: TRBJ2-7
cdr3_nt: TGTGCCAGCAGCTTAACCAGGACTAGCGCCTACGAGCAGTACTTC
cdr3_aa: CASSLTRTSAYEQYF

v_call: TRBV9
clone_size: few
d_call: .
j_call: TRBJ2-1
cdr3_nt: TGTGCCAGCAGCGTAGCTGGAGCACATGAGCAGTTCTTC
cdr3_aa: CASSVAGAHEQFF

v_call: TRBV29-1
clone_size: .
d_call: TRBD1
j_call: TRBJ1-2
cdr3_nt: TGCAGCGTTGAAGATCCCCGACAGGGGGCAGGGGTAGGCTACACCTTC
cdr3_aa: CSVEDPRQGAGVGYTF

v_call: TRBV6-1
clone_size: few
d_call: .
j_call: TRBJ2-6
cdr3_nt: TGTGCCAGCATGAGCTCTGGGGCCAACGTCCTGACTTTC
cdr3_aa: CASMSSGANVLTF

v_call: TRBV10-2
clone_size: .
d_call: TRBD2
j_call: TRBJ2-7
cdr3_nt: TGCGCCAGCACCGGGACTAGCGGGAGCTCCTACGAGCAGTACTTC
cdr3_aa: CASTGTSGSSYEQYF

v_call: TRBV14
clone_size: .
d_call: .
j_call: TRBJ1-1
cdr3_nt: TGTGCCAGCAGCCAAAACGGTAATGAAGCTTTCTTT
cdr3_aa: CASSQNGNEAFF

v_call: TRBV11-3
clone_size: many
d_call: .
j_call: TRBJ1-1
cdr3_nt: TGTGCCAGCAGCCGTACGGGGGGTGAAGCTTTCTTT
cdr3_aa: CASSRTGGEAFF

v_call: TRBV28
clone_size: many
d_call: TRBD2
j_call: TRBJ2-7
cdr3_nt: TGTGCCAGCAGTTCCCGTAGCGGGAATGTCTGCGAGCAGTACTTC
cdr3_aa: CASSSRSGNVCEQYF

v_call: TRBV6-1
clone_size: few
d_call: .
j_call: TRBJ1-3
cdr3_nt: TGTGCCAGCTCTACGGGGGAGACAAACACCATATATTTT
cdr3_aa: CASSTGETNTIYF

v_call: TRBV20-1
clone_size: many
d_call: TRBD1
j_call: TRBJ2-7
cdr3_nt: TGCAGTGCCATATTCTGGACAGGGGGATTATACGAGCAGTACTTC
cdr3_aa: CSAIFWTGGLYEQYF

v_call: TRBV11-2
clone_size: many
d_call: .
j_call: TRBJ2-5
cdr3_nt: TGTGCCAGCAGCTTTGGGATCGATGAGACCCAGTACTTC
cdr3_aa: CASSFGIDETQYF

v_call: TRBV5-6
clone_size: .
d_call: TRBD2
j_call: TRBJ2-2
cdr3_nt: TGTGCCAGCAGCCCCTCGTGGTTGCGGGAGTCCGGGGAGCTGTTTTTT
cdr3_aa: CASSPSWLRESGELFF

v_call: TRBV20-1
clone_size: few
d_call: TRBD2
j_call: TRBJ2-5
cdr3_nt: TGCAGTGCTCCTATACTAGCGGGAGTAGAGACCCAGTACTTC
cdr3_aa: CSAPILAGVETQYF

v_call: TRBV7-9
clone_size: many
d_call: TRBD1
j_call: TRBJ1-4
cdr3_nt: TGTGCCAGCAGTCGAGGAATCGACAGGGATGGGGAAAAACTGTTTTTT
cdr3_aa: CASSRGIDRDGEKLFF

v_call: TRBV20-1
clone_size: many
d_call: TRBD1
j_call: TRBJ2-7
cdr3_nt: TGCAGTGCTAGAGACCCGGGACAGGGGAACTACGAGCAGTACTTC
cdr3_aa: CSARDPGQGNYEQYF

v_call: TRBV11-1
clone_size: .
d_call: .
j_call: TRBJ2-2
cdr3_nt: TGTGCCAGCAGCAGTGGGGACACCGGGGAGCTGTTTTTT
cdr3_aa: CASSSGDTGELFF

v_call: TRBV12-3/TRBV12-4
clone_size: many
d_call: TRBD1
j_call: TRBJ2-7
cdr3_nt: TGTGCCAGCACCTTCGGGCAACCGGGACAGGGGAACGAGCAGTACTTC
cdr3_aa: CASTFGQPGQGNEQYF

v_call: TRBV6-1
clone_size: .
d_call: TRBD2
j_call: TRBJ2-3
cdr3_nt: TGTGCCAGCAGTCCGCCAAGCGGGAGAAGGGGCACAGATACGCAGTATTTT
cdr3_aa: CASSPPSGRRGTDTQYF

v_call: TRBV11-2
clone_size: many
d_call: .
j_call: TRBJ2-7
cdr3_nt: TGTGCCAGCAGCTTGATTCAAGGGGACGGCGAGCAGTACTTC
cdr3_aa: CASSLIQGDGEQYF

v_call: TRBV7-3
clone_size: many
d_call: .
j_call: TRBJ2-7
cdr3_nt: TGTGCCAGCAGCTCGGGGTCGGTAGGAGAGCAGTACTTC
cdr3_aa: CASSSGSVGEQYF

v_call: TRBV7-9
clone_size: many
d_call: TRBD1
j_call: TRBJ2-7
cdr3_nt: TGTGCCAGCAGCTTAACCCAGGGGGCTCACTACGAGCAGTACTTC
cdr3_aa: CASSLTQGAHYEQYF

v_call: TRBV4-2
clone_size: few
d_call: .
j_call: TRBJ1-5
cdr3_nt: TGTGCCAGCAGCCAAGATTTCCAGGGCCGAAATCAGCCCCAGCATTTT
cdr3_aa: CASSQDFQGRNQPQHF

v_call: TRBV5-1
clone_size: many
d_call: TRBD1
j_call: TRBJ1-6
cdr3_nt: TGCGCCAGCAGGTTGGGACAGCTCTATAATTCACCCCTCCACTTT
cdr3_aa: CASRLGQLYNSPLHF

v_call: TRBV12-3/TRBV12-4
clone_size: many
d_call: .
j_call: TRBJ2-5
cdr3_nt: TGTGCCAGCAGCACGGTGGTAGGAGAGACCCAGTACTTC
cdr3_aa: CASSTVVGETQYF

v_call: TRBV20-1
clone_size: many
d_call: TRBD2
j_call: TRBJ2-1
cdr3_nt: TGCAGTGCTAGAGTTTTTGGGCGGGAGGCGGTAAATGAGCAGTTCTTC
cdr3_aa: CSARVFGREAVNEQFF

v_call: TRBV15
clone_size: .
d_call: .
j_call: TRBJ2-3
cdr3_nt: TGTGCCACCAGCAGCCACTTACAGGGTAGCGGAGATACGCAGTATTTT
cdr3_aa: CATSSHLQGSGDTQYF

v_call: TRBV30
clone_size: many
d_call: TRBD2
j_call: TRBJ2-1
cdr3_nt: TGTGCCTGGAGCACAATAAGGACTAGCGGGAGAACCTACAATGAGCAGTTCTTC
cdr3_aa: CAWSTIRTSGRTYNEQFF

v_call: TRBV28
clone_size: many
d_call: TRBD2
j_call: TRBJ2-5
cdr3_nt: TGTGCCAGCAGTTTCATCGCTAGCGGGAGCCCCATGAAGACCCAGTACTTC
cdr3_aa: CASSFIASGSPMKTQYF

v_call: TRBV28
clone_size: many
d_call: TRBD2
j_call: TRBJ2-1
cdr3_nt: TGTGCCAGCATCATCGCGGGGGGGGCCGGCTCCTACAATGAGCAGTTCTTC
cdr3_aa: CASIIAGGAGSYNEQFF

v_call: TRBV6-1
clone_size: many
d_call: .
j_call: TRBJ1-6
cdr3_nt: TGTGCCAGCAGTGAAGCCGGAATGGGGGGTTCACCCCTCCACTTT
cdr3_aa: CASSEAGMGGSPLHF

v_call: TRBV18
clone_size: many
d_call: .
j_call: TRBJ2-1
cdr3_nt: TGTGCCAGCTCACCCGGAACGGGAGTTTTTGACAATGAGCAGTTCTTC
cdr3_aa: CASSPGTGVFDNEQFF

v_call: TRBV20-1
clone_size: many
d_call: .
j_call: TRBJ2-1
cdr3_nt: TGCAGCCCCACTCAGGGGAATGAGCAGTTCTTC
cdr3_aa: CSPTQGNEQFF